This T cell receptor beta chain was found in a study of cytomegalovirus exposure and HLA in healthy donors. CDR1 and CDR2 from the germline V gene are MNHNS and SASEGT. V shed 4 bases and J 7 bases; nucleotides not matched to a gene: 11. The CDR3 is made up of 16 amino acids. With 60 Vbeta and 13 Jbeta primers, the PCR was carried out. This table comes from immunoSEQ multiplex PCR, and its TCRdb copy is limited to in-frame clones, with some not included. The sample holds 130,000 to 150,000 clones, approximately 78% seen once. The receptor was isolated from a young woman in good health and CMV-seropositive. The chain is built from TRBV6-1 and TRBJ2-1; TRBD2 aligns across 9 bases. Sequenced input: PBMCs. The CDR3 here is CASSAASGGPPNEQFF. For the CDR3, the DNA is TGTGCCAGCAGTGCGGCCAGCGGGGGGCCTCCTAATGAGCAGTTCTTC.